This T cell receptor (beta chain) was sequenced during a study of T cells in Graves' hyperthyroidism and ophthalmopathy. Lactation, pregnancy, other autoimmune disease or uncontrolled infection led to exclusion of patients. Out of 10 ml of fresh peripheral blood came the PBMCs. This clonotype was counted at least ten times. Template material for amplifying TCR beta CDR3 regions consisted of RNA transcripts. The HTBI primer set was used in a first-round RT-PCR of the TCR CDR3. TCRdb reanalysed the multiplex PCR reads using MiXCR and keeps one entry per CDR3 protein. The table has under 300,000 distinct CDR3 sequences, about 13% seen once. The origin of this receptor is a woman aged 40-49 years with Graves' hyperthyroidism. Material: blood.

The CDR3 DNA reads as TGTGCCAGCAGTTTATGGGGGGAGATGAACACTGAAGCTTTCTTT. Amino acid sequence: CASSLWGEMNTEAFF. The V and J genes are TRBV28 and TRBJ1-1, with a weak D call TRBD1 (5 bases). The V and J ends lost 0 bases and 0 bases respectively, with 8 bases between them. Germline V gene sequence: CDR1 MDHEN, CDR2 SYDVKM. CDR3 length: 15 residues. Using reference TRBV28 and TRBJ1-1 for the parts outside the CDR3, the full variable domain is DVKVTQSSRYLVKRTGEKVFLECVQDMDHENMFWYRQDPGLGLRLIYFSYDVKMKEKGDIPEGYSVSREKKERFSLILESASTNQTSMYLCASSLWGEMNTEAFFGQGTRLTVV.